The rows below give T cell receptor beta chains drawn from one sample of a study of cytomegalovirus exposure and HLA in healthy donors. Method: immunoSEQ multiplex PCR; TCRdb's copy keeps in-frame clones and lacks some. The sample contains just over 150,000 clones, 70% to 85% of which appear only once. Sequencing was performed on PBMCs. The receptors were sampled from a man aged 45-65 years in good health and CMV-seropositive. CDR3s include the opening cysteine and the closing phenylalanine or tryptophan. The order of the fields is clone size, V gene, D gene, J gene, CDR3 protein, CDR3 DNA. The D gene is left open where the match is weak. For some rows the clone size is stated as once, few or many, or as a class when expanded; others skip it.

once,TRBV7-2,TRBD2,TRBJ2-7,CASSLGLAGTHEQYF,TGTGCCAGCAGCTTAGGGCTAGCGGGGACCCACGAGCAGTACTTC
NA,TRBV15,TRBD1,TRBJ2-1,CATSSPDRENNEQFF,TGTGCCACCAGCAGTCCGGACAGGGAGAACAATGAGCAGTTCTTC
NA,TRBV5-1,TRBD2,TRBJ2-2,CASSLALGGSGELFF,TGCGCCAGCAGCTTGGCCCTCGGGGGGTCCGGGGAGCTGTTTTTT
NA,TRBV6-6,NA,TRBJ1-1,CASGEGPKSEAFF,TGTGCCAGTGGGGAGGGCCCAAAGTCTGAAGCTTTCTTT
NA,TRBV6-4,NA,TRBJ1-6,CASSDSEGSPLHF,TGTGCCAGCAGTGACTCGGAGGGTTCACCCCTCCACTTT
NA,TRBV7-2,NA,TRBJ2-2,CASSSDRNTGELFF,TGTGCCAGCAGCTCGGACAGGAACACCGGGGAGCTGTTTTTT
NA,TRBV30,TRBD2,TRBJ2-5,CAWSVISGMAETQYF,TGTGCCTGGAGTGTCATTAGCGGGATGGCAGAGACCCAGTACTTC
NA,TRBV14,NA,TRBJ1-1,CASSQDWPQYAEAFF,TGTGCCAGCAGCCAAGATTGGCCACAGTACGCTGAAGCTTTCTTT
many,TRBV14,NA,TRBJ2-7,CASSPGPRGAYEQYF,TGTGCCAGCAGCCCTGGACCTCGGGGAGCCTACGAGCAGTACTTC
NA,TRBV10-2,NA,TRBJ2-3,CASISGSWADTQYF,TGCGCCAGCATCTCCGGGAGCTGGGCAGATACGCAGTATTTT
NA,TRBV7-6,TRBD1,TRBJ1-2,CASSLGTAGGTDYGYTF,TGTGCCAGCAGCTTAGGGACGGCAGGGGGAACGGACTATGGCTACACCTTC
NA,TRBV9,NA,TRBJ2-2,CASSRRGTSNTGELFF,TGTGCCAGCAGCCGCCGGGGGACTTCGAACACCGGGGAGCTGTTTTTT
NA,TRBV2,NA,TRBJ2-7,CASTHSPDYEQYF,TGTGCCAGCACCCACAGCCCCGACTACGAGCAGTACTTC
NA,TRBV19,TRBD2,TRBJ2-1,CASSIDHSGVPYNEQFF,TGTGCCAGTAGTATAGACCACAGCGGGGTTCCTTACAATGAGCAGTTCTTC
NA,TRBV11-2,NA,TRBJ2-1,CASSLDGQGYNEQFF,TGTGCCAGCAGCTTAGATGGGCAGGGTTACAATGAGCAGTTCTTC
NA,TRBV27,NA,TRBJ1-2,CASSFLDGSGGYTF,TGTGCCAGCAGTTTCCTCGACGGGAGTGGAGGCTACACCTTC
NA,TRBV6-1,NA,TRBJ1-1,CASRPLREVLTEAFF,TGTGCCAGCAGACCCCTTCGGGAAGTTCTCACTGAAGCTTTCTTT
NA,TRBV19,NA,TRBJ1-5,CASSNDRRPNQPQHF,TGTGCCAGTAGTAACGACAGAAGGCCCAATCAGCCCCAGCATTTT
NA,TRBV7-6,NA,TRBJ2-1,CASSLGGNNNEQFF,TGTGCCAGCAGCTTAGGTGGCAACAACAATGAGCAGTTCTTC
NA,TRBV18,NA,TRBJ2-7,CASSPPGRYEQYF,TGTGCCAGCTCACCTCCGGGTCGATACGAGCAGTACTTC
NA,TRBV5-1,TRBD1,TRBJ2-7,CASSLEYRGQSEQYF,TGCGCCAGCAGCTTGGAATACAGGGGGCAGAGCGAGCAGTACTTC
NA,TRBV20-1,NA,TRBJ2-3,CSARVTDTQYF,TGCAGTGCTAGAGTAACAGATACGCAGTATTTT